This T cell receptor beta chain came from a study of spatial heterogeneity in lung cancer. About the research overall: Matched bulk RNA-seq yielded a T cell module score, and TCR transcript counts in tumor regions correlated strongly with that score.

The CDR3 sequence is 16 residues long. The germline CDR1 and CDR2 sequences are MDHEN and SYDVKM. The V gene lost 4 bases and the J gene lost 7 bases, with 23 bases spanning the gap. Study-level results: Intratumoral expanded alpha and beta TCR counts were found to track tumor mutation counts.

Time point: sample taken at primary tumor resection. The donors were about 72 patients with non-small cell lung cancer that was early-stage and untreated. Whole RNA, isolated from tumor, nontumor lung or frozen PBMC, was sequenced without prior sorting. A distinct unique molecular identifier was carried by each TCR cDNA molecule. TCRdb itself ran the 5' RACE reads through MiXCR, one entry per CDR3 protein. The sample includes 25,000 to 30,000 distinct CDR3 sequences, about 7.6% of them seen just once. On this clonotype: Its antigen is unidentified.

The chain is built from TRBV28 and TRBJ2-7, with D tentatively TRBD2 (6 bases). This receptor was taken from a male donor with early-stage non-small cell lung cancer. The material was lung tumor tissue, obtained at surgery. In DNA, the CDR3 is TGTGCCAGCAGTTCTCCCGAGGACCGTCGGGCGGGGGAGCAGTACTTC. It specifies CASSSPEDRRAGEQYF.